This T cell receptor (beta chain) was sequenced for a study of blood T cell repertoires in COVID-19. Across the study: Sites in the United States, Italy and Spain provided acute and convalescent COVID-19 samples.

The CDR3 has 16 amino acids. The ends lost 0 bases at V and 6 bases at J; junction bases unmatched: 2. Germline lookup yields CDR1 LGHNA and CDR2 YNFKEQ. Cohort allocation depended upon clinical history that participants reported. Cohort 3 donors counted as recovered after two negative PCRs, clearance, or resolved symptoms. The data were produced by immunoSEQ multiplex PCR, yet TCRdb's version contains in-frame clones alone and is incomplete. The data contain approximately 200,000 clones, about nine tenths of them singletons. The TCR comes from a young woman who had recovered from COVID-19. The specimen was PBMCs or T cells enriched from blood (not recorded which). The J gene is TRBJ2-2, the V gene TRBV4-2; 12 positions agree with TRBD2. The CDR3 DNA is TGTGCCAGCAGCCAAGATGCTAGCGGGGGGGCCGGGGAGCTGTTTTTT. Amino acid sequence: CASSQDASGGAGELFF.